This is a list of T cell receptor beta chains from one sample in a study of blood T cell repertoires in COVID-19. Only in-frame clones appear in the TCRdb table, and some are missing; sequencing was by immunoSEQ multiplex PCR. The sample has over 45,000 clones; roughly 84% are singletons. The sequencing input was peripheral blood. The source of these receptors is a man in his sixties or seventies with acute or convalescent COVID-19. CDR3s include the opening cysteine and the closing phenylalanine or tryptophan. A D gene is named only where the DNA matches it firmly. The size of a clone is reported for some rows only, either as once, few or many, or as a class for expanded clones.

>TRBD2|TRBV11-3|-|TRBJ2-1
CASSWGGEQFF
TGTGCCAGCAGCTGGGGGGGTGAGCAGTTCTTC
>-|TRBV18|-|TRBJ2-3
CASSPGLASTDTQYF
TGTGCCAGCTCACCGGGACTCGCTAGCACAGATACGCAGTATTTT
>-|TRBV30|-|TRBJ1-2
CAWSPPRGGYTF
TGTGCCTGGAGTCCTCCAAGAGGGGGCTACACCTTC
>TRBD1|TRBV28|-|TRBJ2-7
CASRPGQGRHEQYF
TGTGCCAGCAGGCCTGGACAGGGTCGGCACGAGCAGTACTTC
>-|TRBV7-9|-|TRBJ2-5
CASSLSDSIGTQYF
TGTGCCAGCAGCTTATCAGACAGTATAGGGACCCAGTACTTC
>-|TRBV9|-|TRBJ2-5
CASSVVGGGEETQYF
TGTGCCAGCAGCGTAGTTGGGGGAGGTGAGGAGACCCAGTACTTC
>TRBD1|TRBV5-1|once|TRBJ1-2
CASSSRQGADYGYTF
TGCGCCAGCAGCTCTAGACAGGGAGCCGACTATGGCTACACCTTC
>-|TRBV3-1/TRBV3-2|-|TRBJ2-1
CASSLRQGTYNEQFF
TGTGCCAGCAGCCTCAGGCAGGGGACCTACAATGAGCAGTTCTTC
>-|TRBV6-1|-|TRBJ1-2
CASSEGGGQSGYTF
TGTGCCAGCAGTGAAGGGGGGGGGCAGAGTGGCTACACCTTC
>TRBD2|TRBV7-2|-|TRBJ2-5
CASSLNGGDGETQYF
TGTGCCAGCAGCTTAAACGGGGGGGACGGGGAGACCCAGTACTTC
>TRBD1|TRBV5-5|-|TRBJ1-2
CASSQGQGGYGYTF
TGTGCCAGCAGCCAGGGACAGGGTGGCTATGGCTACACCTTC
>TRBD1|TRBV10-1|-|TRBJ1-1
CASSERTGGIGTEAFF
TGCGCCAGCAGTGAGAGAACAGGGGGTATTGGCACTGAAGCTTTCTTT
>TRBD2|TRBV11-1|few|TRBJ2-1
CASSLRRGTNNEQFF
TGTGCCAGCAGCTTACGGCGGGGGACCAACAATGAGCAGTTCTTC
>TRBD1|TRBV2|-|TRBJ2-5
CASSKTRDSKETQYF
TGTGCCAGCAGCAAGACCCGGGACAGTAAAGAGACCCAGTACTTC
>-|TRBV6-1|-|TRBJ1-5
CASSEVGRRRDQPQHF
TGTGCCAGCAGTGAAGTAGGGCGGAGGAGGGATCAGCCCCAGCATTTT
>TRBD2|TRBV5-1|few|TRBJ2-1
CASSLGSSGVNEQFF
TGCGCCAGCAGCTTGGGGTCTAGCGGGGTTAATGAGCAGTTCTTC
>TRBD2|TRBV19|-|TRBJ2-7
CASSRTSGRAMIYEQYF
TGTGCCAGTAGTAGGACTAGCGGGAGGGCTATGATCTACGAGCAGTACTTC
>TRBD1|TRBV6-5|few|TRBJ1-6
CASSLRGNNSPLHF
TGTGCCAGCAGCCTCAGGGGGAATAATTCACCCCTCCACTTT
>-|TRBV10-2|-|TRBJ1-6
CASSESRSEAPLHF
TGCGCCAGCAGTGAGAGCCGTTCAGAGGCACCCCTCCACTTT
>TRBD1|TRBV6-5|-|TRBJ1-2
CASSARGIRGYTF
TGTGCCAGCAGCGCCAGGGGGATACGGGGCTACACCTTC
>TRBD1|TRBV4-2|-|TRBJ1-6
CASSPSPGQGVHSPLHF
TGTGCCAGCAGCCCAAGCCCGGGACAGGGGGTTCATTCACCCCTCCACTTT
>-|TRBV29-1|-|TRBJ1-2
CSVEVGYGYTF
TGCAGCGTTGAAGTCGGCTATGGCTACACCTTC
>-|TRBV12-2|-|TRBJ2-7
CASRLRTSYEQYF
TGTGCAAGTCGCTTAAGGACATCCTACGAGCAGTACTTC
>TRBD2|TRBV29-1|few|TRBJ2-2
CSVVGTIAGELFF
TGCAGCGTTGTGGGGACTATCGCCGGGGAGCTGTTTTTT
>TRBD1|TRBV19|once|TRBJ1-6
CASGQLGQGGSPLHF
TGTGCCAGTGGACAGCTAGGACAGGGCGGTTCACCCCTCCACTTT
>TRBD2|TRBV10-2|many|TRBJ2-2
CASSEGGGATGELFF
TGCGCCAGCAGTGAGGGGGGAGGGGCCACCGGGGAGCTGTTTTTT
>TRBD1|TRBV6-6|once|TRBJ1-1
CASSPGQGARTEAFF
TGTGCCAGCAGCCCTGGACAGGGGGCGCGGACTGAAGCTTTCTTT
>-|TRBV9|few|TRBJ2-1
CASSGRSYNEQFF
TGTGCCAGCAGCGGGAGAAGCTACAATGAGCAGTTCTTC
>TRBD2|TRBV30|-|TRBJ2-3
CAWSFPAGNTDTQYF
TGTGCCTGGAGTTTCCCAGCGGGAAACACAGATACGCAGTATTTT
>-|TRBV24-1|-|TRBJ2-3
CATRAGDTQYF
TGTGCCACCAGGGCTGGAGATACGCAGTATTTT
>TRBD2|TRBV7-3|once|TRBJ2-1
CASSPGLAGNNEQFF
TGTGCCAGCAGCCCCGGACTAGCGGGTAACAATGAGCAGTTCTTC
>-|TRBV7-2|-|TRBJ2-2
CASSLATYTGELFF
TGTGCCAGCAGCTTAGCGACATACACCGGGGAGCTGTTTTTT
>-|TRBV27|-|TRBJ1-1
CASSFGRSNTEAFF
TGTGCCAGCAGTTTTGGCAGATCGAACACTGAAGCTTTCTTT
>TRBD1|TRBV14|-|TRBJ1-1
CASSRLNRGYTEAFF
TGTGCCAGCAGCCGCCTAAACAGGGGTTACACTGAAGCTTTCTTT
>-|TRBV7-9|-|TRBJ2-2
CASSLARQGTSTGELFF
TGTGCCAGCAGCTTAGCGAGGCAGGGGACAAGCACCGGGGAGCTGTTTTTT
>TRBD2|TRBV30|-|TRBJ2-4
CAGRGRGSNIQYF
TGTGCCGGGAGGGGTAGGGGTTCGAACATTCAGTACTTC
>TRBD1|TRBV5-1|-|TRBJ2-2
CASSVLQGSGELFF
TGCGCCAGCAGCGTTTTACAGGGGTCCGGGGAGCTGTTTTTT
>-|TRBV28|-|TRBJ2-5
CASSTRDTEKETQYF
TGTGCCAGCAGTACCCGGGACACGGAAAAAGAGACCCAGTACTTC
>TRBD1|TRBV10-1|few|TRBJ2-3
CASRPGQGSDTQYF
TGCGCCAGCAGACCGGGACAGGGATCAGATACGCAGTATTTT
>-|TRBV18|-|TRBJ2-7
CASSPPGREQYF
TGTGCCAGCTCACCTCCAGGGAGGGAGCAGTACTTC
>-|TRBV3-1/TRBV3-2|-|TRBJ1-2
CASSQDNGAYGYTF
TGTGCCAGCAGCCAAGATAACGGAGCCTATGGCTACACCTTC
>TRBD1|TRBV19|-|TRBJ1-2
CASIAPGGQGYGYTF
TGTGCCAGTATTGCCCCTGGGGGACAGGGATATGGCTACACCTTC
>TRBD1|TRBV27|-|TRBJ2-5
CASGAPGFMGTGVRETQYF
TGTGCCAGCGGTGCCCCTGGGTTTATGGGGACAGGGGTACGGGAGACCCAGTACTTC
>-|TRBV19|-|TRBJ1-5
CASPLCGSGSNQPQHF
TGTGCCAGTCCTTTGTGCGGGTCGGGAAGCAATCAGCCCCAGCATTTT
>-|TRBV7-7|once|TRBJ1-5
CASSLGKNQPQHF
TGTGCCAGCAGCTTAGGTAAAAATCAGCCCCAGCATTTT
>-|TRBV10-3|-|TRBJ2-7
CAISEHRDTTYEQYF
TGTGCCATCAGTGAGCACCGGGACACCACCTACGAGCAGTACTTC
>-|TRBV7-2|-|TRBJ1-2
CASSLGQNYGYTF
TGTGCCAGCAGCTTAGGACAGAACTATGGCTACACCTTC
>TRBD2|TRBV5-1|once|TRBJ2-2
CASSLAETSSIRTGELFF
TGCGCCAGCAGCTTGGCCGAGACTAGCTCGATCCGCACCGGGGAGCTGTTTTTT
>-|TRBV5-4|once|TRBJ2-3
CASSLQGGSDTQYF
TGTGCCAGCAGCTTACAAGGGGGTTCAGATACGCAGTATTTT
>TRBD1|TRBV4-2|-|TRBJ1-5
CASSQDGQDYQPQHF
TGTGCCAGCAGCCAAGATGGACAGGATTATCAGCCCCAGCATTTT
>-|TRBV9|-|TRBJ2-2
CASSVGNSHTGELFF
TGTGCCAGCAGCGTAGGGAACAGCCACACCGGGGAGCTGTTTTTT
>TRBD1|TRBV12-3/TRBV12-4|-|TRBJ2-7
CASSLGQADEQYF
TGTGCCAGCAGTTTGGGACAGGCAGACGAGCAGTACTTC
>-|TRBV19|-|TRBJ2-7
CASSIQGRSYEQYF
TGTGCCAGTAGTATTCAGGGGCGCTCCTACGAGCAGTACTTC
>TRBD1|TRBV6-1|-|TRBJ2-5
CASSLENRGQETQYF
TGTGCCAGCAGTTTGGAAAACAGGGGTCAAGAGACCCAGTACTTC
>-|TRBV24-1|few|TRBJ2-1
CATSDPSSSYNEQFF
TGTGCCACCAGTGACCCTAGTAGTTCCTACAATGAGCAGTTCTTC
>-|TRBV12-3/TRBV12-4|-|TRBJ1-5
CASSPDGVAQHF
TGTGCCAGCAGTCCTGACGGGGTGGCCCAGCATTTT
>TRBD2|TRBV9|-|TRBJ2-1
CASSGLAGGRSSYNEQFF
TGTGCCAGCAGCGGACTAGCGGGGGGAAGGAGCTCCTACAATGAGCAGTTCTTC
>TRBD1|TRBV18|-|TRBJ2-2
CASSPPGQGAAGELFF
TGTGCCAGCTCACCACCCGGACAGGGGGCCGCCGGGGAGCTGTTTTTT
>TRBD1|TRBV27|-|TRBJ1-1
CASRGGQATEAFF
TGTGCCAGCAGGGGGGGACAGGCCACTGAAGCTTTCTTT
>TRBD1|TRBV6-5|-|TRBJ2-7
CASRRDRNVYEQYF
TGTGCCAGCAGGCGGGACAGGAACGTCTACGAGCAGTACTTC